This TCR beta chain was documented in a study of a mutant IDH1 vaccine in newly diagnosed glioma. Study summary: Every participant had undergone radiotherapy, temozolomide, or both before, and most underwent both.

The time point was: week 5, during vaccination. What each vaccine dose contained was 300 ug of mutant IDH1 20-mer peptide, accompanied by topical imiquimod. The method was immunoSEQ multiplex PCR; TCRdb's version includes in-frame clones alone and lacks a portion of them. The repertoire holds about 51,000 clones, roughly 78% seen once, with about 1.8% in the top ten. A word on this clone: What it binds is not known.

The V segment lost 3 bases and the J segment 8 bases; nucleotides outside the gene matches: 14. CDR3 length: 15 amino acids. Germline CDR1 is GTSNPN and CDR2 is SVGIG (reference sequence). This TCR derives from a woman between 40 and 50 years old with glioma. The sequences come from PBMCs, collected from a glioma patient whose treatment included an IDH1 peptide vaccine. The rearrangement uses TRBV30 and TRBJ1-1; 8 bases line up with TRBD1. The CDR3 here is CAWRSGQGASREAFF. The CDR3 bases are TGTGCCTGGAGGAGCGGGCAGGGGGCCTCCAGGGAAGCTTTCTTT.